Listed below are T cell receptor beta chains from one sample, sequenced in a study of T-cell reconstitution after alpha-beta-depleted transplantation in children. One entry per CDR3 protein results from TCRdb running MiXCR on the PCR reads. The sample lists 200,000 or so distinct CDR3 sequences; roughly 9.1% were seen once. Here the sequenced sample was PBMCs, mostly from graft donor cells, taken 360 days after TCRalphabeta/CD19-depleted stem cell transplant. Receptors originate from a male patient aged 2 to 9 who had a stem cell transplant for acute myeloid leukemia, so the T cells may come from the graft donor. Each CDR3 is given with its conserved first and last residue. D genes are given only for firm matches. The listing skips clone size in some rows; elsewhere it reads once, few, many or a size class.

cdr3_nt: TGTGCCAGCAGCTTTGCGGGTGATACCTACAATGAGCAGTTCTTC
cdr3_aa: CASSFAGDTYNEQFF
j_call: TRBJ2-1
clone_size: few
d_call: -
v_call: TRBV7-3

cdr3_nt: TGCAGCGTAGCCGGGGTAGCGGGAGGGCCTGGAGAGACCCAGTACTTC
cdr3_aa: CSVAGVAGGPGETQYF
j_call: TRBJ2-5
clone_size: -
d_call: TRBD2
v_call: TRBV29-1

cdr3_nt: TGTGCCAGCAGCCTCCGGAGGGGACTAGCGGTTACCTACGAGCAGTACTTC
cdr3_aa: CASSLRRGLAVTYEQYF
j_call: TRBJ2-7
clone_size: few
d_call: TRBD2
v_call: TRBV14

cdr3_nt: TGCGCCAGCAGCTTTCAGCCGCAAAACATTCAGTACTTC
cdr3_aa: CASSFQPQNIQYF
j_call: TRBJ2-4
clone_size: -
d_call: -
v_call: TRBV5-1

cdr3_nt: TGTGCCAGCAGTTTACCCAAACGTACAGAGGACGGCACAGATACGCAGTATTTT
cdr3_aa: CASSLPKRTEDGTDTQYF
j_call: TRBJ2-3
clone_size: many
d_call: -
v_call: TRBV28

cdr3_nt: TGTGCCAGCAGCTTAGTGGGGGGGGATACGCAGTATTTT
cdr3_aa: CASSLVGGDTQYF
j_call: TRBJ2-3
clone_size: -
d_call: TRBD2
v_call: TRBV7-2

cdr3_nt: TGTGCCAGCAGCTCCATCCGGGACAGGGCCCCCTACGAGCAGTACTTC
cdr3_aa: CASSSIRDRAPYEQYF
j_call: TRBJ2-7
clone_size: -
d_call: TRBD1
v_call: TRBV7-9

cdr3_nt: TGTGCCAGCAGTGAAAGGGGCCCTTTAAGTCTCCGGGGCTACACCTTC
cdr3_aa: CASSERGPLSLRGYTF
j_call: TRBJ1-2
clone_size: -
d_call: -
v_call: TRBV25-1

cdr3_nt: TGTGCCACCAGCATTCAACATCGGGTTTCCTACGAGCAGTACTTC
cdr3_aa: CATSIQHRVSYEQYF
j_call: TRBJ2-7
clone_size: few
d_call: -
v_call: TRBV15

cdr3_nt: TGTGCCAGCAGTTTGCAGGGGGAGGAATCACCCCTCCACTTT
cdr3_aa: CASSLQGEESPLHF
j_call: TRBJ1-6
clone_size: many
d_call: TRBD1
v_call: TRBV12-3/TRBV12-4

cdr3_nt: TGTGCCAGCAGTCGGGGACCGACAGCTTACTTGAACACCGGGGAGCTGTTTTTT
cdr3_aa: CASSRGPTAYLNTGELFF
j_call: TRBJ2-2
clone_size: many
d_call: -
v_call: TRBV28

cdr3_nt: TGTGCCAGCAGCTTACTTTCTCTAGCGCAAGAGACCCAGTACTTC
cdr3_aa: CASSLLSLAQETQYF
j_call: TRBJ2-5
clone_size: many
d_call: -
v_call: TRBV7-9